The 2 T cell receptor beta chains below come from one sample, sequenced in a study of metastatic and nonmetastatic thyroid tumors. Patients had received no treatment of any kind before thyroid surgery. With MiXCR, TCRdb called clones anew from the PCR reads. The sample yields about 93,000 clones, about 13% seen once. Sequenced input: blood. These receptors all come from a female donor with papillary thyroid cancer or a benign thyroid nodule (not recorded which). Some clones in this sample may be carry-over from other donors' samples.

This clone was seen repeatedly, ten times or more. The rearrangement uses TRBV9 and TRBJ1-4; 9 bases are shared with TRBD1. The CDR3 sequence is 14 residues long. Losses at the gene ends were 0 bases for V and 14 bases for J; bases not matched to a gene: 8. Germline loops: CDR1 SGDLS, CDR2 YYNGEE. The CDR3 is CASSVAGQGESLFF. CDR3 nucleotide sequence: TGTGCCAGCAGCGTAGCGGGACAGGGTGAGTCGCTGTTTTTT.

This clone was seen many times. The rearrangement links TRBV10-2 to TRBJ2-5; D might be TRBD2 (6 bases). The CDR3 has 12 amino acids. Germline CDR1 reads WSHSY; CDR2 reads SAAADI. V lost 3 bases to trimming and J lost 7 bases, with 9 bases between them. This CDR3 reads CASSDGRGTQYF. The CDR3 DNA is TGCGCCAGCAGTGACGGGAGAGGGACCCAGTACTTC.